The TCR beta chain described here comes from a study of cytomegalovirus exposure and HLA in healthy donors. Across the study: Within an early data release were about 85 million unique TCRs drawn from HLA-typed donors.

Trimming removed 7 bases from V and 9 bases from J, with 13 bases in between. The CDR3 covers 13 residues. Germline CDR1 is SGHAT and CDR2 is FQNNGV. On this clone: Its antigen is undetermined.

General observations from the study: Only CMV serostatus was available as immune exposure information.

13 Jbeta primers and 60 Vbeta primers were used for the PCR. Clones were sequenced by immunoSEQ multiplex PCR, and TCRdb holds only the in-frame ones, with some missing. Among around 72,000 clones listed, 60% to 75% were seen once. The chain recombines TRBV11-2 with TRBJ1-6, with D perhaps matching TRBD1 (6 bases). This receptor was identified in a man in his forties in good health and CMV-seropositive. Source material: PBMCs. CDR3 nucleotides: TGTGCCAGCAAGGGGGTGCTGAGTTCACCCCTCCACTTT. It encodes CASKGVLSSPLHF.